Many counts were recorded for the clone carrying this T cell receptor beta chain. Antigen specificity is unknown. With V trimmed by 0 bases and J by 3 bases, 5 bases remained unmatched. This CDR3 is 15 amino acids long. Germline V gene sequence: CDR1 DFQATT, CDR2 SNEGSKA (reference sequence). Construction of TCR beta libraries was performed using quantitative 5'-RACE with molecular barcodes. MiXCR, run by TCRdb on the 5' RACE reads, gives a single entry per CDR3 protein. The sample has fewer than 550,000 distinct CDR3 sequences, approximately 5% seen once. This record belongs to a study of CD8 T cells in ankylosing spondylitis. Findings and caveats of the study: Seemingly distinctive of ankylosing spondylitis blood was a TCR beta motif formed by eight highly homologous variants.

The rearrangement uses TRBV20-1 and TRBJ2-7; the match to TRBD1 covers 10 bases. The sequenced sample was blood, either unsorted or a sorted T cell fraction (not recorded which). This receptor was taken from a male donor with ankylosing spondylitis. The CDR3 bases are TGCAGTGCTAGAGATGCGGGACAGGGGAACTACGAGCAGTACTTC. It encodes CSARDAGQGNYEQYF.